The present TCR beta chain was sequenced within a study of CD8+ T cells in alopecia areata. Across the study: Each day, treated patients took oral tofacitinib twice, at 5 to 10 mg per dose. Study findings and constraints: Normal scalp showed lower clonality than lesional scalp, especially alopecia totalis/universalis.

V shed 8 bases and J shed 3 bases, with 14 bases lying between them. The CDR3 covers 12 residues. Germline-derived CDR1 and CDR2 are GTSNPN and SVGIG (reference sequence). Following extraction, RNA underwent reverse transcription to cDNA, which served as the sequencing template. Sequencing was performed with immunoSEQ multiplex PCR; in TCRdb, only in-frame clones are kept and a portion is missing. Of 120,000 to 150,000 clones listed, around 47% are singletons. This clone was counted only a few times. Its antigen is undetermined. The origin of this receptor is a human donor with alopecia areata. Sequenced sample: CD4+ T cells sorted from blood. The chain employs TRBV30 and TRBJ2-7; possibly TRBD2 for D (6 bases). CDR3 sequence: CARFGGYYEQYF. The DNA of the CDR3 is TGTGCCCGGTTTGGAGGGTACTACGAGCAGTACTTC.